Reported below is one T cell receptor (beta chain). Its target is unknown. This sample was included in a study of cytomegalovirus exposure and HLA in healthy donors. The germline V gene encodes CDR1 SGDLS and CDR2 YYNGEE. The CDR3 sequence is 15 residues long. Trimming left V 0 bases short and J 2 bases short, with 10 bases between. PCR employed 60 Vbeta and 13 Jbeta primers. Method: immunoSEQ multiplex PCR; TCRdb's copy keeps in-frame clones and lacks some. Altogether roughly 100,000 clones are present, roughly 9.1% being singletons, with the ten largest covering roughly 5%. Notes on the study in general: TCR beta sequences reportedly predicted most subjects' HLA-A and HLA-B alleles accurately.

The sequence came from a middle-aged man in good health and CMV-seropositive. Source material: PBMCs. The chain carries TRBV9 and TRBJ2-3; TRBD2 might be the D (5 bases). CDR3 loop: CASSVEGGITDTQYF. Written as DNA, the CDR3 is TGTGCCAGCAGCGTAGAAGGAGGAATCACAGATACGCAGTATTTT.